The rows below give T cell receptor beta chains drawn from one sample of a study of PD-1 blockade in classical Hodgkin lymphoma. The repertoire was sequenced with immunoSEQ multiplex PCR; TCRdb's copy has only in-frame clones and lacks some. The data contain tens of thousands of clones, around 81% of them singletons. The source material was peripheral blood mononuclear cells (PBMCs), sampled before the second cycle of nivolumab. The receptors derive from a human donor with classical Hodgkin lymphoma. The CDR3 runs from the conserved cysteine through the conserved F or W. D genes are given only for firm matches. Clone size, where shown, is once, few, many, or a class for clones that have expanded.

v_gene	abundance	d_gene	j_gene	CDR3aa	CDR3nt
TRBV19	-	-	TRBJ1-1	CASSIDLRMGLPNTEAFF	TGTGCCAGTAGTATAGATCTCAGGATGGGACTCCCGAACACTGAAGCTTTCTTT
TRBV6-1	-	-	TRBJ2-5	CASMPGQETQYF	TGTGCCAGCATGCCGGGGCAAGAGACCCAGTACTTC
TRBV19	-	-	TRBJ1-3	CASSIKEPGGGHGNTIYF	TGTGCCAGTAGTATAAAGGAGCCAGGCGGAGGACATGGAAACACCATATATTTT
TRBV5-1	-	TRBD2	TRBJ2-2	CASSFIRGSGGLNTGELFF	TGCGCCAGCAGCTTTATAAGGGGTAGCGGGGGATTGAACACCGGGGAGCTGTTTTTT
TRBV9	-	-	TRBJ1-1	CASSVEEGYGEAFF	TGTGCCAGCAGCGTAGAAGAGGGGTATGGTGAAGCTTTCTTT
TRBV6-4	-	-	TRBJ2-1	CASSDIPYKNEQFF	TGTGCCAGCAGTGATATCCCGTACAAAAATGAGCAGTTCTTC
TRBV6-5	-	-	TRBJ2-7	CASSQAYEQYF	TGTGCCAGCAGTCAGGCCTACGAGCAGTACTTC
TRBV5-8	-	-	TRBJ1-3	CASSFSGNTIYF	TGTGCCAGCAGCTTCTCTGGAAACACCATATATTTT
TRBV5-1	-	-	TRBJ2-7	CASRSRLASYEQYF	TGCGCCAGCAGATCCCGCCTAGCCTCCTACGAGCAGTACTTC
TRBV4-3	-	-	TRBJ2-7	CASSQGRDHSYEQYF	TGCGCCAGCAGCCAAGGAAGGGACCACTCCTACGAGCAGTACTTC
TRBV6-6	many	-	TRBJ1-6	CASSTGDNSPLHF	TGTGCCAGCAGTACGGGGGATAATTCACCCCTCCACTTT
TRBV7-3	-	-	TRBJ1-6	CASSLPQGYNSPLHF	TGTGCCAGCAGCTTACCACAGGGATATAATTCACCCCTCCACTTT
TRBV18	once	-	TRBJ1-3	CASSPGTDSGNTIYF	TGTGCCAGCTCACCGGGCACAGACTCTGGAAACACCATATATTTT
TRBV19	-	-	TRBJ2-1	CASSTQGQESSYNEQFF	TGTGCCAGTAGTACGCAGGGGCAGGAGAGCTCCTACAATGAGCAGTTCTTC
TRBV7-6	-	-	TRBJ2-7	CASSLGAGAIFDEQYF	TGTGCCAGCAGCTTAGGCGCAGGGGCGATTTTCGACGAGCAGTACTTC
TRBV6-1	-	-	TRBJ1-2	CASSEGWGGYGYTF	TGTGCCAGCAGTGAGGGGTGGGGAGGCTATGGCTACACCTTC
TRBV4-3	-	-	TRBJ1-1	CASSQERARTEAFF	TGCGCCAGCAGCCAAGAAAGGGCGAGGACTGAAGCTTTCTTT
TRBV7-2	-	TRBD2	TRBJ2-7	CASSLVGGRTFYEQYF	TGTGCCAGCAGCTTAGTTGGCGGGAGGACTTTCTACGAGCAGTACTTC
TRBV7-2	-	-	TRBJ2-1	CASSFLRTRNNEQFF	TGTGCCAGCAGTTTCCTTAGGACAAGGAACAATGAGCAGTTCTTC
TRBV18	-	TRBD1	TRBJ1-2	CVSSLGQGYGYTF	TGTGTCAGCTCCCTGGGACAGGGTTATGGCTACACCTTC
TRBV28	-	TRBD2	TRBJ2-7	CASAPRASGATYEQYF	TGTGCCAGCGCCCCGAGGGCTAGCGGGGCAACCTACGAGCAGTACTTC
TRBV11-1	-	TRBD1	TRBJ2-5	CASSALGQSLQETQYF	TGTGCCAGCAGCGCATTGGGACAGAGTCTACAAGAGACCCAGTACTTC
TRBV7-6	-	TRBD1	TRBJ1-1	CASSLGVTGMNTEAFF	TGTGCCAGCAGCTTAGGGGTGACAGGGATGAACACTGAAGCTTTCTTT
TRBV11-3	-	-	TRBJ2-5	CASSLGISKTQYF	TGTGCCAGCAGCTTAGGGATCTCGAAGACCCAGTACTTC
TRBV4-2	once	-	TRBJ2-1	CASNTGTPGGNEQFF	TGTGCCAGCAACACCGGGACCCCAGGCGGCAATGAGCAGTTCTTC
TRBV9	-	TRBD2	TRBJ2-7	CASSVAGGPSYEQYF	TGTGCCAGCAGCGTCGCGGGGGGGCCCTCTTACGAGCAGTACTTC
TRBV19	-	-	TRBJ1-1	CASSIAHGWAEAFF	TGTGCCAGTAGTATCGCGCACGGGTGGGCTGAAGCTTTCTTT
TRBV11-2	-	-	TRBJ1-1	CASSLKVQGYTEAFF	TGTGCCAGCAGCTTAAAAGTGCAGGGATACACTGAAGCTTTCTTT
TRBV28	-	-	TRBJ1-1	CASSLSSLRDTEAFF	TGTGCCAGCAGTTTATCCTCGCTGCGGGACACTGAAGCTTTCTTT
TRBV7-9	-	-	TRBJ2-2	CASSRDNANTGELFF	TGTGCCAGCAGCCGGGACAACGCGAACACCGGGGAGCTGTTTTTT
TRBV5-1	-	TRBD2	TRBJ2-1	CASSRESSGTSYEQFF	TGCGCCAGCAGCCGAGAGTCTAGCGGGACGAGTTATGAGCAGTTCTTC
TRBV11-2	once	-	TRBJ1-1	CASSFVQGAEAFF	TGTGCCAGCAGCTTTGTACAGGGAGCCGAAGCTTTCTTT
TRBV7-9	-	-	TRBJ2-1	CASSPPAWHLSNEQFF	TGTGCCAGCAGCCCACCCGCGTGGCATTTGAGCAATGAGCAGTTCTTC
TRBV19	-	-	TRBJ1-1	CASSIFRGTEAFF	TGTGCCAGTAGCATATTCAGGGGCACTGAAGCTTTCTTT
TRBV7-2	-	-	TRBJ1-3	CASSLVLGRTGNTIYF	TGTGCCAGCAGCTTAGTCTTAGGGCGCACTGGAAACACCATATATTTT
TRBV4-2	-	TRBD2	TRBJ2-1	CASSQRSLGGESSYNEQFF	TGTGCCAGCAGCCAACGAAGTCTCGGGGGGGAAAGCTCCTACAATGAGCAGTTCTTC
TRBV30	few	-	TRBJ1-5	CAWSVRSGKKNQPQHF	TGTGCCTGGAGTGTACGGTCGGGAAAAAAAAATCAGCCCCAGCATTTT
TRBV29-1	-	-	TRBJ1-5	CSVRDNHNQPQHF	TGCAGCGTCCGGGACAACCACAATCAGCCCCAGCATTTT
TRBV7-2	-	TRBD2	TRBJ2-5	CASSLGLAPKAETQYF	TGTGCCAGCAGCCTTGGACTAGCCCCAAAAGCTGAGACCCAGTACTTC
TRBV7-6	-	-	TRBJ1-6	CASSLGDGNSPLHF	TGTGCCAGCAGCTTGGGGGACGGTAATTCACCCCTCCACTTT
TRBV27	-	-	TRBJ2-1	CASSLSYYNEQFF	TGTGCCAGCAGTTTATCCTACTACAATGAGCAGTTCTTC
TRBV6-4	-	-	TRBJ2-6	CASSQTGISGANVLTF	TGTGCCAGCAGTCAGACAGGAATCTCTGGGGCCAACGTCCTGACTTTC
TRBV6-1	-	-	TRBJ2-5	CASSEFGLGLETQYF	TGTGCCAGCAGTGAATTCGGCCTAGGTTTGGAGACCCAGTACTTC
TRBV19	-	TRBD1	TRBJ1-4	CASRPPGQGRKLFF	TGTGCCAGTAGGCCCCCGGGACAGGGGCGAAAACTGTTTTTT
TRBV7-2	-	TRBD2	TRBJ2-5	CASSLWTSGSQRETQYF	TGTGCCAGCAGCTTATGGACTAGCGGGTCCCAGAGGGAGACCCAGTACTTC
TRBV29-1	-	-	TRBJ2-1	CSVEDWLGGREQFF	TGCAGCGTTGAAGATTGGCTAGGGGGTCGGGAGCAGTTCTTC
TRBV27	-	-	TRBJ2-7	CASSTSVAVTYEQYF	TGTGCCAGCAGCACCTCTGTGGCCGTTACCTACGAGCAGTACTTC
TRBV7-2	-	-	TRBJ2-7	CASSPGPAYEQYF	TGTGCCAGCAGCCCAGGGCCCGCCTACGAGCAGTACTTC
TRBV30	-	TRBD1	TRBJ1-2	CASHRGRILGYTF	TGTGCCTCCCACAGGGGAAGGATTCTGGGCTACACCTTC
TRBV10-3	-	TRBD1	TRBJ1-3	CAISETGQGRSGNTIYF	TGTGCCATCAGTGAAACGGGACAGGGACGCTCTGGAAACACCATATATTTT
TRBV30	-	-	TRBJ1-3	CAWTRGDPGNTIYF	TGTGCCTGGACGCGTGGGGATCCGGGAAACACCATATATTTT
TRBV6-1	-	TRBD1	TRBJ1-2	CASSESGRIGGNYGYTF	TGTGCCAGCAGTGAAAGCGGTCGGATAGGGGGCAACTATGGCTACACCTTC
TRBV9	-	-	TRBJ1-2	CASSVGHQGYGYTF	TGTGCCAGCAGCGTAGGCCATCAGGGCTATGGCTACACCTTC
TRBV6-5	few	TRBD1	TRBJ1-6	CASGDRVNSPLHF	TGTGCCAGCGGGGACAGAGTCAACTCACCCCTCCACTTT
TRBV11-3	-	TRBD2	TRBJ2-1	CASSLRGWREWANEQFF	TGTGCCAGCAGCCTTAGAGGTTGGCGGGAGTGGGCCAATGAGCAGTTCTTC
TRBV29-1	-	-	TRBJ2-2	CSVVALDNTGELFF	TGCAGCGTAGTGGCGCTAGATAACACCGGGGAGCTGTTTTTT
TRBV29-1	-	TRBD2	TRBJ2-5	CSVPPPAGGLETQYF	TGCAGCGTACCTCCTCCAGCGGGAGGGTTGGAGACCCAGTACTTC
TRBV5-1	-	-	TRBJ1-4	CASSLGGSEKLFF	TGCGCCAGCAGCTTGGGGGGTAGTGAAAAACTGTTTTTT
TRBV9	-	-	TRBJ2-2	CASSVLSERHNTGELFF	TGTGCCAGCAGCGTTCTCTCTGAGAGACACAATACCGGGGAGCTGTTTTTT
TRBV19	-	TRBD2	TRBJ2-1	CASSFSRTSGTYNEQFF	TGTGCCAGTAGTTTTTCGAGGACTAGCGGAACCTACAATGAGCAGTTCTTC